The clone carrying this T cell receptor beta chain was found many times. Its antigen is not identified. The source of the sample is a study of T cell repertoires in cytomegalovirus infection. The overall study: Through public TCR beta signatures, both CMV infection and matching HLA type were indicated. General study findings and limits: There were carriers of CMV plus the relevant HLA, and cumulative public TCR beta family frequency identified them. In two of eight donors, the top clonotype was HLA-C-restricted CMV-specific.

The CDR3 covers 14 residues. Germline loops: CDR1 SEHNR, CDR2 FQNEAQ (reference sequence). The V and J ends lost 1 base and 1 base respectively, with 7 bases between them. From the reads, TCRdb called clonotypes with MiXCR, one entry per CDR3 protein. The table records some 180,000 distinct CDR3 sequences, 8.5% to 10% of them present only once. The sequence was collected from a human donor in good health (CMV status not recorded). Some clones in this sample may be carry-over from other donors' samples. The rearrangement links TRBV7-9 to TRBJ2-5; the D gene could be TRBD1 or TRBD2 (5 bases each). What was sequenced was PBMCs. The CDR3 loop reads CASSLVGVQETQYF. Here the CDR3 DNA reads TGTGCCAGCAGCTTAGTGGGGGTCCAAGAGACCCAGTACTTC. Full variable domain (remainder filled in from reference TRBV7-9 and TRBJ2-5): DTGVSQNPRHKITKRGQNVTFRCDPISEHNRLYWYRQTLGQGPEFLTYFQNEAQLEKSRLLSDRFSAERPKGSFSTLEIQRTEQGDSAMYLCASSLVGVQETQYFGPGTRLLVL.